What follows are 31 T cell receptor beta chains derived from one specimen sequenced in a study of STAT5B mutations in CD4+ large granular lymphocyte leukemia. The assay was immunoSEQ multiplex PCR, and TCRdb's table has in-frame clones only and misses some. The repertoire consists of some 7,700 clones, with around three quarters occurring once and the leading ten covering 67%. The material sequenced was PBMCs. Source of these receptors: a woman in her sixties with CD4+ T-cell large granular lymphocyte leukemia.

The rearrangement links TRBV27 to TRBJ2-7; 10 positions match TRBD2. This CDR3 comprises 15 residues. The V gene's germline CDR1 is MNHEY and CDR2 SMNVEV (reference sequence). The junction had 2 bases not matched to a gene; V was cut back by 0 bases and J by 3 bases. CDR3 nucleotides: TGTGCCAGCAGTTTATCAACTAGCGGGAACTACGAGCAGTACTTC. It encodes CASSLSTSGNYEQYF.

The chain links TRBV11-2 to TRBJ1-1; no clear D gene. Trimming pared 4 bases from V and 0 bases from J, leaving 15 bases between. The CDR3 runs 16 residues. CDR1 is SGHAT, CDR2 FQNNGV, per germline. CDR3 DNA sequence: TGTGCCAGCAGCTCCCCGACCACATGGGTGAACACTGAAGCTTTCTTT. Residues: CASSSPTTWVNTEAFF. Full variable domain (missing parts from reference TRBV11-2 and TRBJ1-1): EAGVAQSPRYKIIEKRQSVAFWCNPISGHATLYWYQQILGQGPKLLIQFQNNGVVDDSQLPKDRFSAERLKGVDSTLKIQPAKLEDSAVYLCASSSPTTWVNTEAFFGQGTRLTVV.

The chain has TRBV4-3 and TRBJ2-4; the D gene is possibly TRBD1 (5 bases). The CDR3 runs 15 residues. CDR1 and CDR2 (germline): LGHNA, YSLEER. Between the trimmed V and J ends, which lost 4 bases and 2 bases, there was a span of 12 bases. CDR3 protein: CASSPRRTSKNIQYF. Here the CDR3 DNA reads TGCGCCAGCAGCCCCCGCAGGACATCCAAAAACATTCAGTACTTC.

The chain carries TRBV7-8 and TRBJ2-5; TRBD2 might be the D (5 bases). V shed 3 bases and J shed 5 bases, with 10 bases lying between them. This CDR3 is 13 amino acids long. From germline, CDR1 is SGHVS and CDR2 FQNEAQ. As DNA, the CDR3 is TGTGCCAGCAGCTTTGGGAGCGTGGAGACCCAGTACTTC. Encoded protein: CASSFGSVETQYF.

V usage is TRBV5-6 and J usage is TRBJ1-2; TRBD1 might be the D (5 bases). V was cut by 4 bases and J by 0 bases, with 16 bases left in between. Germline assignment: CDR1 SGHDT and CDR2 YYEEEE. This CDR3 is 16 amino acids long. The CDR3 DNA reads as TGTGCCAGCAGCGTGTTTGAAGGGGCCGCTAACTATGGCTACACCTTC. The encoded protein is CASSVFEGAANYGYTF.

This clone came up once. The chain couples TRBV23-1 to TRBJ2-7, with TRBD2 matching 7 bases. TRBV23-1 is placed among ORFs of uncertain function. V lost 11 bases and J lost 5; bases outside the gene matches: 15. The CDR3 covers 14 residues. CDR3 residues: CAPRLAGIPHEQYF. CDR3 DNA: TGCGCCCCCCGGTTAGCGGGTATTCCACACGAGCAGTACTTC.

The V and J genes are TRBV27 and TRBJ1-1; D gene ambiguous. The germline V gene has CDR1 MNHEY and CDR2 SMNVEV (reference sequence). V lost 3 bases to trimming and J lost 2 bases, with 10 bases between them. The CDR3 has 14 amino acids. The CDR3 nucleotides read TGTGCCAGCAGTTTTCTGGAGGGTAACACTGAAGCTTTCTTT. Protein product: CASSFLEGNTEAFF.

The V gene is TRBV23-1, the J gene TRBJ2-7; 7 bases map to TRBD1. TRBV23-1 belongs to the ORF category, with a function that is uncertain. The V segment lost 10 bases and the J segment 0 bases; nucleotides outside the gene matches: 6. The CDR3 contains 13 residues. In DNA form, the CDR3 reads TGCGCCACTAGAGACAGGGACTCCTACGAGCAGTACTTC. Residues: CATRDRDSYEQYF.

The chain is built from TRBV6-5 and TRBJ2-7; unclear D gene. The CDR3 runs to 13 residues. CDR1 MNHEY and CDR2 SVGAGI come from the germline V gene. V was clipped by 0 bases and J by 3 bases, with 6 bases between them. Here the CDR3 DNA reads TGTGCCAGCAGTTACTCGACACTCTACGAGCAGTACTTC. It codes for CASSYSTLYEQYF.

V is TRBV5-1 and J is TRBJ1-1; the D is unclear. The CDR3 totals 13 residues. Germline lookup yields CDR1 SGHRS and CDR2 YFSETQ. V was pared by 4 bases and J by 1 base, with 8 bases between. The DNA of the CDR3 is TGCGCCAGCAGCAAGGACGGGAACACTGAAGCTTTCTTT. Its protein is CASSKDGNTEAFF.

The chain joins TRBV6-1 to TRBJ2-3, with D possibly TRBD1 on 5 matching bases. The CDR3 is made up of 14 amino acids. V lost 2 bases and J 4 bases, leaving 10 bases between the germline ends. In germline, CDR1 is MNHNS, CDR2 SASEGT. CDR3 DNA: TGTGCCAGCAGTGAATCCAGGGCGGCAGATACGCAGTATTTT. This sequence encodes CASSESRAADTQYF.

The chain recombines TRBV29-1 with TRBJ2-6, with TRBD1 matching over 12 bases. The trim removed 4 bases at V and 2 bases at J, leaving 0 bases unmatched. This CDR3 has 15 amino acids. In germline, CDR1 is SQVTM, CDR2 ANQGSEA. The CDR3 coding sequence is TGCAGCGTTGGGGACAGGGGGCCTGGGGCCAACGTCCTGACTTTC. It codes for CSVGDRGPGANVLTF.

This clone has a handful of counts. The chain uses TRBV6-5 and TRBJ1-1, with D possibly matching TRBD1 (6 bases). The V gene's germline CDR1 is MNHEY and CDR2 SVGAGI. CDR3 length equals 15 residues. Trimming took off 2 bases at V and 7 bases at J, with 17 bases between the two ends. CDR3 nucleotide sequence: TGTGCCAGCAGTTACCGGTCGTCAGGAGGGGGTGAAGCTTTCTTT. Protein sequence: CASSYRSSGGGEAFF.

CDR3 protein: CASSLVMGRKDYGYTF. The CDR3 bases are TGTGCCAGCAGCTTAGTCATGGGCAGGAAGGACTATGGCTACACCTTC. V usage is TRBV7-9 and J usage is TRBJ1-2, with D unresolved. The CDR3 covers 16 residues. Looked up from germline, CDR1 is SEHNR and CDR2 is FQNEAQ (reference sequence). V lost 1 base to trimming and J lost 3 bases, with 15 bases between them.

The rearrangement joins TRBV30 to TRBJ2-7; tentatively, D is TRBD2 (6 bases). The length of the CDR3 is 11 residues. From germline, CDR1 is GTSNPN and CDR2 SVGIG (reference sequence). V lost 3 bases and J lost 4, with 7 bases in between. CDR3 sequence (DNA): TGTGCCTGGAGCGGGGGTTACGAGCAGTACTTC. Encoded protein: CAWSGGYEQYF.

This rearrangement joins TRBV5-4 to TRBJ1-5, with D uncertain. The CDR3 length is 12 residues. The germline V and J ends were trimmed by 4 bases and 7 bases, with 9 bases remaining between them. From germline, CDR1 is SGHNT and CDR2 YYREEE (reference sequence). CDR3 sequence reads: CASSMDGQPQHF. DNA of the CDR3: TGTGCCAGCAGCATGGACGGGCAGCCCCAGCATTTT.

The rearrangement joins TRBV5-6 to TRBJ1-1, with TRBD1 matching 8 bases. Germline-derived CDR1 and CDR2 are SGHDT and YYEEEE. The CDR3 extends over 13 amino acids. With 2 bases clipped from V and 5 bases from J, the junction kept 2 bases outside the gene matches. The CDR3 coding sequence is TGTGCCAGCAGCTTACAGGGGGGAACTGAAGCTTTCTTT. Amino acids: CASSLQGGTEAFF.

V is TRBV11-2 and J is TRBJ2-5; TRBD2 matches at 9 bases. V lost 3 bases to trimming and J lost 5 bases; unmatched junction nucleotides: 10. CDR1 is SGHAT and CDR2 is FQNNGV in the germline V gene. The CDR3 spans 16 residues. CDR3 residues: CASSLDGREGLETQYF. CDR3 coding DNA: TGTGCCAGCAGCTTGGACGGGCGGGAGGGCCTGGAGACCCAGTACTTC. Full variable domain (rest looked up from reference TRBV11-2 and TRBJ2-5): EAGVAQSPRYKIIEKRQSVAFWCNPISGHATLYWYQQILGQGPKLLIQFQNNGVVDDSQLPKDRFSAERLKGVDSTLKIQPAKLEDSAVYLCASSLDGREGLETQYFGPGTRLLVL.

The V and J genes are TRBV27 and TRBJ1-2; 10 bases line up with TRBD1. The CDR3 runs to 14 residues. Germline lookup yields CDR1 MNHEY and CDR2 SMNVEV (reference sequence). The junction had 5 bases not matched to a gene; V was cut back by 3 bases and J by 7 bases. Here the CDR3 DNA reads TGTGCCAGCAGTTTGGGACAGGGGAGTGGTGGCTACACCTTC. Protein: CASSLGQGSGGYTF.

This clone was recorded a few times. The genes are TRBV19 and TRBJ1-1; TRBD1 aligns across 11 bases. The V and J ends lost 3 bases and 5 bases, in that order; junction bases with no gene match: 2. The germline V gene has CDR1 LNHDA and CDR2 SQIVND (reference sequence). CDR3 size: 14 residues. CDR3 sequence reads: CASSMGQGETEAFF. DNA of the CDR3: TGTGCCAGTAGTATGGGACAGGGGGAAACTGAAGCTTTCTTT.

J is TRBJ1-4 and V is TRBV7-2; no firm D call. V lost 1 base, J lost 4 bases, and 13 bases lay in between. CDR1 is SGHTA and CDR2 is FQGNSA in the germline V gene. The CDR3 has 16 amino acids. The CDR3 loop reads CASSLVVGSGNEKLFF. The CDR3 bases are TGTGCCAGCAGCTTAGTAGTCGGTTCCGGTAATGAAAAACTGTTTTTT.

The rearrangement links TRBV19 to TRBJ1-2, with D possibly TRBD1 on 6 matching bases. CDR3 size: 15 residues. V lost 9 bases to trimming and J lost 0 bases, with 17 bases between them. Per germline, CDR1 LNHDA and CDR2 SQIVND (reference sequence). In DNA, the CDR3 is TGTGCCAGATGTACAGGGATGGGAGCTAACTATGGCTACACCTTC. Translating gives CARCTGMGANYGYTF.

This clone was seen a few times. The rearrangement joins TRBV2 to TRBJ2-7; 7 bases map to TRBD1. The CDR3 loop spans 13 amino acids. V lost 6 bases and J lost 6; bases outside the gene matches: 8. Germline lookup yields CDR1 SNHLY and CDR2 FYNNEI. This CDR3 reads CASSKGQTGEQYF. The CDR3 DNA reads TGTGCCAGCAGCAAGGGACAGACGGGCGAGCAGTACTTC.

The chain joins TRBV27 to TRBJ1-1, with D perhaps matching TRBD1 (6 bases). The CDR3 length is 15 residues. V gave up 5 bases and J gave up 4 bases, with 17 bases separating them. Germline lookup yields CDR1 MNHEY and CDR2 SMNVEV (reference sequence). The CDR3: CASSPNNRVGTEAFF. DNA for the CDR3: TGTGCCAGCAGTCCAAACAACAGGGTAGGCACTGAAGCTTTCTTT.

J is TRBJ1-2 and V is TRBV7-2; D not certain. The length of the CDR3 is 15 residues. The germline CDR1 and CDR2 sequences are SGHTA and FQGNSA. V was pared by 1 base and J by 4 bases, with 13 bases between. The CDR3 DNA sequence: TGTGCCAGCAGCTTAGATAAGGGCTTGGGCTATGGCTACACCTTC. Amino acid sequence: CASSLDKGLGYGYTF.

V is TRBV11-2 and J is TRBJ1-2; TRBD1 matches at 9 bases. V was clipped by 4 bases and J by 6 bases; unmatched bases: 9. CDR1 and CDR2 (germline): SGHAT, FQNNGV. The CDR3 spans 15 residues. The CDR3 loop reads CASSSLRDRDNGYTF. CDR3 in DNA: TGTGCCAGCAGCTCCCTCCGGGACAGGGATAATGGCTACACCTTC.

This clone was recorded only once. This chain joins TRBV5-1 and TRBJ2-3, with 8 positions matching TRBD2. In germline, CDR1 is SGHRS, CDR2 YFSETQ. The CDR3 totals 16 residues. The V segment lost 4 bases and the J segment 1 base; nucleotides outside the gene matches: 8. The CDR3 region is CASSPRLALRTDTQYF. The CDR3 DNA reads TGCGCCAGCAGCCCAAGACTAGCGCTTCGCACAGATACGCAGTATTTT.

This sequence joins TRBV11-2 and TRBJ1-1, with TRBD1 identical over 8 bases. The CDR3 sequence is 13 residues long. J was trimmed by 7 bases and V by 5 bases; bases with no gene match: 6. Germline V gene sequence: CDR1 SGHAT, CDR2 FQNNGV. The CDR3 reads CASSAGTGLEAFF. CDR3 bases: TGTGCCAGCAGCGCCGGGACAGGTCTTGAAGCTTTCTTT.

The chain links TRBV27 to TRBJ2-5; 8 nucleotides line up with TRBD1. V shed 5 bases and J 2 bases; nucleotides not matched to a gene: 4. CDR1 and CDR2 from the germline V gene are MNHEY and SMNVEV (reference sequence). This CDR3 is built from 14 residues. As DNA, the CDR3 is TGTGCCAGCAGTATCCGGACAGGGCAAGAGACCCAGTACTTC. Translating it yields CASSIRTGQETQYF.

V is TRBV7-2 and J is TRBJ2-3; 8 positions match TRBD2. Germline lookup yields CDR1 SGHTA and CDR2 FQGNSA. The CDR3 loop spans 16 amino acids. V was clipped by 4 bases and J by 4 bases; unmatched bases: 10. CDR3 sequence: CASSSRGGPKADTQYF. The CDR3 nucleotides read TGTGCCAGCAGCTCCCGGGGGGGGCCCAAGGCAGATACGCAGTATTTT.

CDR3 in amino acids: CASSMGGGTEAFF. In DNA, the CDR3 is TGTGCCAGTAGTATGGGGGGGGGCACTGAAGCTTTCTTT. This chain joins TRBV19 and TRBJ1-1; maybe TRBD1 (5 bases). Per the germline V gene, CDR1 is LNHDA and CDR2 is SQIVND (reference sequence). Trimming removed 3 bases at V and 4 bases at J, with 9 bases between. This CDR3 has 13 residues. The full variable domain, rest sourced from reference TRBV19 and TRBJ1-1, is DGGITQSPKYLFRKEGQNVTLSCEQNLNHDAMYWYRQDPGQGLRLIYYSQIVNDFQKGDIAEGYSVSREKKESFPLTVTSAQKNPTAFYLCASSMGGGTEAFFGQGTRLTVV.